One and the same sample provided the 5 T cell receptor beta chains below, sequenced in a study of breast tumors, draining lymph nodes, adjacent tissues. TCRdb called the multiplex PCR reads again in MiXCR, with one record for every CDR3 protein. The sample has about 180,000 distinct CDR3 sequences; about 33% are singletons. The lymph nodes were axillary draining lymph nodes from breast cancer patients. The material sequenced was axillary lymph node tissue. The receptors shown here come from a female donor with breast cancer. Some clones in this sample may be carry-over from other donors' samples.

The rearrangement joins TRBV4-1 to TRBJ2-6; D remains unclear. CDR1 is MGHRA and CDR2 is YSYEKL in the germline V gene. The CDR3 is 8 residues long. V lost 3 bases, J lost 15 bases, and 0 bases lay in between. The CDR3 bases are TGCGCCAGCAGCCACCTGACTTTC. This sequence encodes CASSHLTF.

The chain uses TRBV28 and TRBJ2-7; 7 bases map to TRBD2. V gave up 2 bases and J gave up 4 bases; unmatched junction bases: 8. The CDR3 runs to 15 residues. Germline assignment: CDR1 MDHEN and CDR2 SYDVKM. The CDR3, as DNA: TGTGCCAGCAGTTTAGTGACAGCGGGGAATTACGAGCAGTACTTC. Translated: CASSLVTAGNYEQYF.

This clonotype was picked up many times. The chain is built from TRBV3-1 and TRBJ2-6; D unclear. Looked up from germline, CDR1 is LGHDT and CDR2 is YNNKEL (reference sequence). The CDR3 sequence is 14 residues long. Trimming stripped 4 bases from V and 3 bases from J, with 7 bases between. CDR3 loop: CASSLSSGANVLTF. The DNA of the CDR3 is TGTGCCAGCAGCCTTTCTAGTGGGGCCAACGTCCTGACTTTC. Based on the CDR3 plus reference TRBV3-1 and TRBJ2-6, the full variable domain is DTAVSQTPKYLVTQMGNDKSIKCEQNLGHDTMYWYKQDSKKFLKIMFSYNNKELIINETVPNRFSPKSPDKAHLNLHINSLELGDSAVYFCASSLSSGANVLTFGAGSRLTVL.

This chain connects TRBV24-1 to TRBJ2-1; TRBD1 matches at 10 bases. Germline CDR1 reads KGHDR; CDR2 reads SFDVKD. The CDR3 totals 13 residues. The trim removed 10 bases at V and 6 bases at J, leaving 5 bases unmatched. For the CDR3, the DNA is TGTGCCACATCGCGGACAGGGGGCAATGAGCAGTTCTTC. Protein product: CATSRTGGNEQFF.

CDR3 protein: CASSPQGKGDEQFF. CDR3 coding DNA: TGTGCCAGCAGTCCCCAGGGGAAGGGGGATGAGCAGTTCTTC. The chain has TRBV27 and TRBJ2-1, with a weak D call TRBD1 (6 bases). V lost 5 bases to trimming and J lost 8 bases, with 16 bases between them. The CDR3 contains 14 residues. CDR1 and CDR2 (germline): MNHEY, SMNVEV (reference sequence).